The source of this T cell receptor beta chain is a study of T cells after yellow fever vaccination. Regarding the study as a whole: Sorted repertoires could include abundant contaminating clonotypes from bulk cells.

The CDR3 totals 11 residues. Germline V lookup: CDR1 SNHLY, CDR2 FYNNEI. The V end was cut by 8 bases, the J end by 10 bases, with 14 bases between. Via MiXCR, TCRdb re-called the 5' RACE reads, giving one row per CDR3 protein. Among 300,000 to 350,000 distinct CDR3 sequences listed, roughly 10% were seen once. This clonotype has at least ten counts. Its cognate antigen is unknown. The sequenced sample was CD4+ T cells sorted from PBMCs, obtained 45 days after the yellow fever booster vaccination. The V and J genes are TRBV2 and TRBJ1-1; a weak D match, TRBD1 (5 bases). This TCR was sampled from a man aged 18 to 30 who received the YFV17D yellow fever vaccine. The CDR3 reads CASDSLGGAFF. For the CDR3, the DNA is TGTGCCAGCGACAGCTTAGGTGGAGCTTTCTTT.